One sample yielded the 4 T cell receptor beta chains listed below, sequenced in a study of immune evolution from preneoplasia to lung adenocarcinoma. Clones were read by immunoSEQ multiplex PCR, and TCRdb kept only the in-frame ones, dropping some. Here the sample spans 5,000 to 6,500 clones, over 70% being singletons. Sequences were obtained from FFPE lung adenocarcinoma in situ tissue. Source of these receptors: a person aged 60-79 years with lung adenocarcinoma.

The V call is TRBV28, the J call TRBJ2-1; a weak D match, TRBD2 (6 bases). Per the germline V gene, CDR1 is MDHEN and CDR2 is SYDVKM. The CDR3 is 12 residues long. The V gene lost 0 bases and the J gene lost 15 bases, with 12 bases spanning the gap. Written as DNA, the CDR3 is TGTGCCAGCAGTTTATGGAGGGGACTCAGGTTCTTC. It is translated as CASSLWRGLRFF. The full variable domain, with the rest looked up from reference TRBV28 and TRBJ2-1, is DVKVTQSSRYLVKRTGEKVFLECVQDMDHENMFWYRQDPGLGLRLIYFSYDVKMKEKGDIPEGYSVSREKKERFSLILESASTNQTSMYLCASSLWRGLRFFGPGTRLTVL.

This chain connects TRBV28 to TRBJ1-1; D unclear. Trimming shortened V by 3 bases and J by 5 bases, and 10 bases separated the two germline ends. This CDR3 has 13 amino acids. Germline loops: CDR1 MDHEN, CDR2 SYDVKM. The CDR3 DNA reads as TGTGCCAGCAGTTTTTATTCGGGGACTGAAGCTTTCTTT. Encoded protein: CASSFYSGTEAFF.

A few counts support this clone. The chain links TRBV28 to TRBJ1-1; D remains unclear. V lost 3 bases and J 7 bases, leaving 6 bases between the germline ends. Germline lookup yields CDR1 MDHEN and CDR2 SYDVKM. CDR3 size: 11 residues. The CDR3 protein is CASSFEVEAFF. The CDR3 region has the DNA TGTGCCAGCAGTTTTGAAGTTGAAGCTTTCTTT.

The rearrangement links TRBV7-2 to TRBJ2-1, with D maybe TRBD1 (6 bases). Deletions cut 4 bases from V and 0 bases from J, with 10 bases between. CDR1 is SGHTA and CDR2 is FQGNSA in the germline V gene. This CDR3 is built from 15 residues. As DNA, the CDR3 is TGTGCCAGCAGCTCCTCGACAGGCTCCTACAATGAGCAGTTCTTC. Residues: CASSSSTGSYNEQFF.